This TCR beta chain was found in a study of blood T cell repertoires in COVID-19. The overall study: The study drew acute and convalescent COVID-19 samples from the United States, Italy and Spain. Nucleic acid was either cDNA or gDNA, and it came from T cells, B-cell-depleted T cells, or PBMCs.

In the source study's methods: Estimation of nucleated cell counts relied on the amplification of reference gene primers. Clones were sequenced by immunoSEQ multiplex PCR, and TCRdb holds only the in-frame ones, with some missing. That table is the source of V, J and clone size, and D and trimming were worked out from the DNA. The sample lists over 25,000 clones, 75% to 90% occurring once. The sequenced material came from peripheral blood. This clonotype originated in a man in his sixties with acute or convalescent COVID-19.

CDR3 sequence (DNA): TGTGCCAGCAGCTCCGACAGGGGCTATGGCTACACCTTC. This sequence encodes CASSSDRGYGYTF. The rearrangement uses TRBV6-6 and TRBJ1-2; 8 bases are a match to TRBD1. Germline assignment: CDR1 MNHNY and CDR2 SVGAGI (reference sequence). With V trimmed by 6 bases and J by 4 bases, 4 bases remained unmatched. CDR3 size: 13 residues.